This T cell receptor (beta chain) was sequenced for a study of naive and memory T cell subsets. This clonotype came up many times. Its target is not known. Both TRBC1 and TRBC2 were covered by a beta constant-region primer of two equimolar oligonucleotides. Ligated cDNA was amplified by four rounds of PCR with nested alpha and beta constant-region primers and SP2. TCRdb re-analysed the UMI-ligation and nested PCR reads in MiXCR, keeping a single row per CDR3 protein. Among roughly 150,000 distinct CDR3 sequences listed, 22% were seen once. General study points: Naive repertoires, especially CD8, held a few larger clonotypes, possibly memory cells re-expressing CD45RA.

Germline V lookup: CDR1 SGDLS, CDR2 YYNGEE. The CDR3 extends over 14 amino acids. The V end was cut by 0 bases, the J end by 4 bases, with 10 bases between. The rearrangement links TRBV9 to TRBJ1-2; no clear D. Specimen: naive CD4+ T cells from blood. This TCR derives from a human donor in good health. The DNA of the CDR3 is TGTGCCAGCAGCGTAGTGTCAGGTTTCTATGGCTACACCTTC. This sequence encodes CASSVVSGFYGYTF.